The following is a T cell receptor (beta chain) sequence with its context. The antigen is undetermined. The data derive from a study of T cells in Graves' hyperthyroidism and ophthalmopathy. General observations from the study: Blood also carried most thyroid clonotypes expanded above 0.001.

RNA transcripts served as the template for amplifying TCR beta CDR3 regions. Initially, a first-round RT-PCR of the TCR CDR3 employed the HTBI primer set. TCRdb redid the calling of the multiplex PCR reads with MiXCR, one entry per CDR3 protein. The table records almost 250,000 distinct CDR3 sequences, around 26% of them present only once. The source of this sequence is a woman between 40 and 55 years old with Graves' ophthalmopathy. The specimen was blood.

The CDR3 bases are TGTGCCAGCAGTCCCCAGGCCCACGAGCAGTACTTC. Translation gives CASSPQAHEQYF. The V and J genes are TRBV6-1 and TRBJ2-7, with D unclear. Germline V CDR1 and CDR2: MNHNS, SASEGT. Trimming stripped 5 bases from V and 5 bases from J, with 10 bases between. The CDR3 contains 12 residues.